This T cell receptor beta chain was captured by sequencing in a study of blood T cell repertoires in COVID-19. Study-level information: The study drew acute and convalescent COVID-19 samples from the United States, Italy and Spain. In each case, the material was cDNA or gDNA derived from T cells, B-cell-depleted T cells, or PBMCs.

Germline V gives CDR1 MNHEY, CDR2 SVGAGI. The CDR3 has 13 amino acids. V lost 2 bases, J lost 5 bases, and 9 bases lay in between. All enrollees were roughly 18 to 100 years old and from 24 US areas. Per the study methods: Reference gene primer amplification in the assay estimated nucleated cell counts. Repertoires were generated with immunoSEQ multiplex PCR, while TCRdb's copy carries only in-frame clones and drops some. The V and J calls and clone size come from that table; D and trimming were worked out from the DNA. The data hold hundreds of thousands of clones, with 75% to 90% observed a single time.

The chain couples TRBV6-5 to TRBJ1-1; D gene unclear. The clonotype was recovered from a woman aged 30 to 39 who had recovered from COVID-19. The sequencing sample was made of PBMCs or T cells enriched from blood (not recorded which). In nucleotides, the CDR3 is TGTGCCAGCAGTTACGGATCGAGGACTGAAGCTTTCTTT. It codes for CASSYGSRTEAFF.